Below, 14 T cell receptor beta chains from the same sample are listed, as sequenced in a study of blood T cell repertoires in COVID-19. Some clones are missing from TCRdb's copy, which holds only in-frame ones; the method was immunoSEQ multiplex PCR. The sample consists of 200,000 to 250,000 clones, about 82% of them appearing once. The material sequenced was peripheral blood. The receptors derive from a woman aged 55-69 years with active or convalescent COVID-19.

The chain uses TRBV5-1 and TRBJ1-3; 7 bases match TRBD1. Germline-derived CDR1 and CDR2 are SGHRS and YFSETQ. V shed 4 bases and J 2 bases; nucleotides not matched to a gene: 6. CDR3 length: 15 amino acids. The CDR3 bases are TGCGCCAGCAGCGCGGGCCAGGGGGCTGGAAACACCATATATTTT. Amino acids: CASSAGQGAGNTIYF.

The chain employs TRBV7-9 and TRBJ1-2, with 7 bases that match TRBD1. There are 15 residues in the CDR3. J lost 5 bases, V lost 5 bases, and 11 bases had no gene match. The germline V gene encodes CDR1 SEHNR and CDR2 FQNEAQ (reference sequence). Here the CDR3 reads CASSLGQAAEYGYTF. DNA for the CDR3: TGTGCCAGCAGCCTCGGACAGGCCGCCGAATATGGCTACACCTTC.

The chain carries TRBV29-1 and TRBJ1-4; a weak D match, TRBD1 (5 bases). Looked up from germline, CDR1 is SQVTM and CDR2 is ANQGSEA. V lost 4 bases to trimming and J lost 2 bases, with 11 bases between them. The CDR3 contains 14 residues. The CDR3 is CSVARVGTNEKLFF. CDR3 bases: TGCAGCGTTGCCAGGGTTGGCACTAATGAAAAACTGTTTTTT.

The CDR3 region is CASTRGRGEKLFF. CDR3 DNA: TGTGCCAGTACCAGGGGGCGCGGGGAAAAACTGTTTTTT. The gene calls are TRBV19 and TRBJ1-4; 8 nucleotides line up with TRBD1. This CDR3 region has 13 residues. Germline assignment: CDR1 LNHDA and CDR2 SQIVND (reference sequence). The J segment lost 8 bases and the V segment lost 7 bases, leaving 6 bases of the junction unmatched.

The chain carries TRBV29-1 and TRBJ2-7; 10 bases are shared with TRBD1. This CDR3 has 13 amino acids. J gave up 3 bases and V 6 bases, and 5 bases lay outside the gene matches. The germline V gene encodes CDR1 SQVTM and CDR2 ANQGSEA. The CDR3 sequence: CSVARTGGYEQYF. In DNA, the CDR3 is TGCAGCGTCGCCCGGACAGGGGGCTACGAGCAGTACTTC.

This clone appeared a few times. V gene TRBV6-5 combines with J gene TRBJ2-7, with D perhaps matching TRBD1 (6 bases). Trimming shortened V by 6 bases and J by 0 bases, and 9 bases separated the two germline ends. The CDR3 sequence is 13 residues long. CDR1 MNHEY and CDR2 SVGAGI come from the germline V gene. The CDR3 nucleotides are TGTGCCAGCAGAAGGGACAACTCCTACGAGCAGTACTTC. Its protein is CASRRDNSYEQYF.

The rearrangement links TRBV14 to TRBJ2-7; D might be TRBD2 (6 bases). The V and J ends lost 1 base and 4 bases respectively, with 11 bases between them. From germline, CDR1 is SGHDN and CDR2 FVKESK. The CDR3 sequence is 14 residues long. This CDR3 reads CASSQGQGGYEQYV. CDR3 in DNA: TGTGCCAGCAGCCAAGGTCAGGGAGGTTACGAGCAGTACGTC.

The rearrangement joins TRBV7-8 to TRBJ2-7; a possible D gene is TRBD1 (5 bases). Germline CDR1 is SGHVS and CDR2 is FQNEAQ. The CDR3 consists of 12 residues. V gave up 5 bases and J gave up 6 bases, with 11 bases separating them. This CDR3 reads CASSHRLGEQYV. The CDR3 DNA reads as TGTGCCAGCAGCCACAGGTTAGGCGAGCAGTACGTC.

Points on this clone: The same CDR3 arises from other DNA sequences in this sample as well. The genes are TRBV9 and TRBJ2-7; possible D gene TRBD1, 5 bases. Germline V gene data show CDR1 as SGDLS and CDR2 as YYNGEE. V was pared by 2 bases and J by 5 bases, with 14 bases between. The CDR3 spans 14 residues. The DNA of the CDR3 is TGTGCCAGCAGCGTGGGGCAGGGAAATGACGAGCAGTACTTC. Translation: CASSVGQGNDEQYF.

This clone was seen only a few times. The J gene is TRBJ2-1, the V gene TRBV11-2; 8 bases map to TRBD2. The CDR3 sequence is 17 residues long. With V trimmed by 1 base and J by 1 base, 6 bases remained unmatched. Per the germline V gene, CDR1 is SGHAT and CDR2 is FQNNGV. The CDR3 DNA reads as TGTGCCAGCAGCTTAGGGACTAGCAAGATATCCTACAATGAGCAGTTCTTC. Translation gives CASSLGTSKISYNEQFF.

The chain links TRBV10-3 to TRBJ1-4; the D is unclear. V lost 10 bases to trimming and J lost 6 bases, with 15 bases between them. From germline, CDR1 is ENHRY and CDR2 SYGVKD. The CDR3 covers 13 residues. The CDR3 loop is CATSIGRDEKLFF. CDR3 coding DNA: TGTGCCACGTCGATAGGTCGGGATGAAAAACTGTTTTTT.

V and J are TRBV10-2 and TRBJ1-4; the D gene is possibly TRBD1 (6 bases). In germline, CDR1 is WSHSY, CDR2 SAAADI. The V gene lost 4 bases and the J gene lost 0 bases, with 12 bases spanning the gap. The CDR3 sequence is 16 residues long. CDR3: CASSVGRQATNEKLFF. Written as DNA, the CDR3 is TGCGCCAGCAGTGTCGGAAGACAGGCAACTAATGAAAAACTGTTTTTT.

V is TRBV7-2 and J is TRBJ2-1; D is ambiguous. This CDR3 is 13 amino acids long. Trimming took off 2 bases at V and 9 bases at J, with 11 bases between the two ends. Germline V gene sequence: CDR1 SGHTA, CDR2 FQGNSA. The CDR3 region is CASSLTPRGEQFF. In DNA, the CDR3 is TGTGCCAGCAGCTTAACCCCCCGCGGTGAGCAGTTCTTC.

The gene calls are TRBV6-6 and TRBJ1-3; maybe TRBD1 (6 bases). V lost 5 bases to trimming and J lost 0 bases, with 17 bases between them. Per the germline V gene, CDR1 is MNHNY and CDR2 is SVGAGI (reference sequence). This CDR3 comprises 17 residues. CDR3 nucleotide sequence: TGTGCCAGCAGTCTCCTCAGCCGGACAGCCTCTGGAAACACCATATATTTT. It specifies CASSLLSRTASGNTIYF.